Listed here are 3 T cell receptor beta chains from one sample, sequenced in a study of blood T cells in healthy people across ages. Through a sample-barcoded 5' primer and a J-beta primer mix, a second PCR was run for about 6 to 12 cycles. One entry per CDR3 protein, called by TCRdb with MiXCR from the 5' RACE reads. The data show about 780,000 distinct CDR3 sequences, about a quarter seen once. The same specimen was also included in a second study, on T cells of mothers and their children.

Sequencing was carried out using blood. These receptors were obtained from a boy between 10 and 17 years old in good health.

The rearrangement uses TRBV12-3 or TRBV12-4 and TRBJ1-1, with D unresolved. V shed 2 bases and J shed 6 bases, with 4 bases lying between them. The CDR3 is 11 residues long. CDR3 in DNA: TGTGCCAGCAGTTTAATGGCTGAAGCTTTCTTT. This sequence encodes CASSLMAEAFF.

The chain carries TRBV7-2 and TRBJ2-7; D ambiguous. Germline assignment: CDR1 SGHTA and CDR2 FQGNSA. This CDR3 is built from 16 residues. V lost 1 base and J 1 base, leaving 14 bases between the germline ends. The CDR3 sequence is CASSLVIWGYSYEQYF. In DNA, the CDR3 is TGTGCCAGCAGCTTAGTGATCTGGGGTTATTCCTACGAGCAGTACTTC.

The chain carries TRBV12-3 or TRBV12-4 and TRBJ1-2, with D possibly matching TRBD1 (5 bases). The CDR3 sequence is 15 residues long. With 6 bases removed from V and 4 bases from J, the gap between germline ends came to 18 bases. The CDR3 is CASSSRDGGGYGYTF. The CDR3 bases are TGTGCCAGCAGCTCCCGGGACGGAGGAGGCTATGGCTACACCTTC.